This T cell receptor (beta chain) was sequenced for a study of cytomegalovirus exposure and HLA in healthy donors. The PCR employed 60 Vbeta primers together with 13 Jbeta primers. The repertoire was sequenced with immunoSEQ multiplex PCR; TCRdb's copy has only in-frame clones and lacks some. The sample consists of about 130,000 clones, roughly 80% of them appearing once. CDR1 and CDR2 from the germline V gene are SNHLY and FYNNEI. Deletions cut 4 bases from V and 4 bases from J, with 14 bases between. CDR3 length equals 14 residues. Nominal health characterized the donors when sampled, though unrecorded immune exposures were likely.

Source material: PBMCs. This clonotype originated in a man younger than 35 in good health and CMV-seropositive. The V and J genes are TRBV2 and TRBJ2-7; TRBD1 is a possible D gene (7 bases). CDR3 protein: CASSGRDSRYEQYF. CDR3 DNA: TGTGCCAGCAGTGGGCGGGACAGTAGGTACGAGCAGTACTTC.